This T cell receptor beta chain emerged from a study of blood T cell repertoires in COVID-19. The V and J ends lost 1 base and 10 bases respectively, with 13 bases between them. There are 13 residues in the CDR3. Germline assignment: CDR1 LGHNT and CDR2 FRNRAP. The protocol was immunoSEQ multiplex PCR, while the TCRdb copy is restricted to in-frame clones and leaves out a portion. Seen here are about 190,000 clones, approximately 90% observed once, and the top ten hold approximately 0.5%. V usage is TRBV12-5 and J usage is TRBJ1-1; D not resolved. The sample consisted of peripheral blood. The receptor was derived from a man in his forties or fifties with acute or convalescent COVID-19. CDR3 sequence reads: CASGLAPNGRAFF. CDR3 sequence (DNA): TGTGCTAGTGGTTTGGCACCTAATGGGCGAGCTTTCTTT.